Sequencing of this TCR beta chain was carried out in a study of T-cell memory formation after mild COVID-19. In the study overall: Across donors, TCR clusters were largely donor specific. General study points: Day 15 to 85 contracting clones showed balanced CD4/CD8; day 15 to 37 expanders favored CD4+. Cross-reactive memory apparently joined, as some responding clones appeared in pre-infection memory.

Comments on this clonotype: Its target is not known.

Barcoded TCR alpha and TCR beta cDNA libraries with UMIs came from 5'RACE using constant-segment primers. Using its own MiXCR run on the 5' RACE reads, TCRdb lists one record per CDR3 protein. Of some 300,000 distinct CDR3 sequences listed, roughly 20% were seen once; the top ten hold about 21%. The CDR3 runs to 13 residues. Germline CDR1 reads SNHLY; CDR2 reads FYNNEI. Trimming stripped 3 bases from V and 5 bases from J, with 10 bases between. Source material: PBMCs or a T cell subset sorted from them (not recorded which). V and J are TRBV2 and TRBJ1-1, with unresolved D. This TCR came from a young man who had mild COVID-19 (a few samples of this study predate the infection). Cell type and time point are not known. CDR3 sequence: CASSEEGVTEAFF. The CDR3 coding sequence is TGTGCCAGCAGTGAGGAGGGAGTGACTGAAGCTTTCTTT.